This TCR beta chain was identified during a study of T cell responses to AZD1222 COVID-19 vaccine. Notes on the study in general: Recipients of two AZD1222 doses showed rising Spike-specific TCR breadth and depth. Females made up more of the donors, who were largely white British, and clonal diversity may have come out too low. CD4 TCRs associated with vaccination spanned spike, dominating at 160-218 and 743-854.

Turning to this clone: Its antigen remains unidentified.

Generated by immunoSEQ multiplex PCR, the TCRdb table keeps only in-frame clones and is missing some. In the table there are about 120,000 clones, about nine tenths of which are singletons. V lost 8 bases to trimming and J lost 6 bases; unmatched junction nucleotides: 19. Germline V gene data show CDR1 as ENHRY and CDR2 as SYGVKD. The CDR3 length is 16 residues. The chain is built from TRBV10-3 and TRBJ2-7; TRBD1 aligns across 7 bases. This sequence was found in an adult who received the AZD1222 COVID-19 vaccine. Material: peripheral blood, obtained 28 days after the second AZD1222 dose. As DNA, the CDR3 is TGTGCCATCCCTGACAGGGTGGTCTGTCCGGAGTGCGAGCAGTACTTC. Protein sequence: CAIPDRVVCPECEQYF.